The rows below give T cell receptor beta chains drawn from one sample of a study of T-cell reconstitution after alpha-beta-depleted transplantation in children. One entry per CDR3 protein results from TCRdb running MiXCR on the PCR reads. This table holds 200,000 to 250,000 distinct CDR3 sequences, 11% found once. The sample here was PBMCs, taken before TCRalphabeta/CD19-depleted stem cell transplant. These receptors originate from a child younger than two with acute myeloid leukemia, due to receive a stem cell transplant. The CDR3 runs from the conserved cysteine through the conserved F or W. The D gene is left open where the match is weak. Clone sizes are given selectively: once, few, many, or a class where the clone is expanded.

D,size,J,V,CDR3,DNA
TRBD1,many,TRBJ2-2,TRBV12-3/TRBV12-4,CASSLARTGVLTGELFF,TGTGCCAGCAGTTTAGCGAGGACAGGGGTCCTCACCGGGGAGCTGTTTTTT
-,-,TRBJ2-3,TRBV7-2,CASSRPLSTDTQYF,TGTGCCAGCAGCCGACCATTAAGCACAGATACGCAGTATTTT
TRBD2,many,TRBJ2-3,TRBV7-2,CASSLFYASGHTQYF,TGTGCCAGCAGCTTATTCTACGCTAGCGGTCATACGCAGTATTTT
-,-,TRBJ2-1,TRBV20-1,CSARDRAGHSTYNEQFF,TGCAGTGCTAGAGATCGGGCGGGACACTCAACCTACAATGAGCAGTTCTTC
TRBD1,many,TRBJ2-4,TRBV20-1,CSASTGVAKNIQYF,TGCAGTGCAAGTACAGGGGTGGCCAAAAACATTCAGTACTTC
TRBD2,many,TRBJ2-3,TRBV12-3/TRBV12-4,CASSPSLAGGKGTQYF,TGTGCCAGCAGTCCTTCACTAGCGGGGGGGAAGGGTACGCAGTATTTT
TRBD1,many,TRBJ2-4,TRBV5-1,CASSYGTASNIQYF,TGCGCCAGCAGCTATGGGACAGCCTCCAACATTCAGTACTTC
-,many,TRBJ1-4,TRBV11-2,CASTIGGTNEKLFF,TGTGCCAGCACCATTGGGGGAACTAATGAAAAACTGTTTTTT
TRBD1,many,TRBJ1-1,TRBV5-1,CASSPPYRGGTEAFF,TGCGCCAGCAGCCCCCCCTACAGGGGTGGCACTGAAGCTTTCTTT
TRBD1,-,TRBJ2-2,TRBV7-7,CASTQAGGGGELFF,TGTGCCAGCACCCAAGCAGGGGGCGGCGGGGAGCTGTTTTTT
TRBD1,many,TRBJ1-2,TRBV7-2,CASSRDRAFYGYTF,TGTGCCAGCAGCCGGGACAGGGCCTTCTATGGCTACACCTTC
TRBD1,many,TRBJ2-7,TRBV6-2/TRBV6-3,CASSYSGTASYEQYF,TGTGCCAGCAGTTACTCCGGGACAGCTTCCTACGAGCAGTACTTC
TRBD2,-,TRBJ2-1,TRBV7-7,CASSLVGGRDEQFF,TGTGCCAGCAGCTTAGTGGGGGGGAGGGATGAGCAGTTCTTC
-,many,TRBJ2-1,TRBV5-1,CASSLETSPHEQFF,TGCGCCAGCAGCTTGGAAACTAGCCCCCATGAGCAGTTCTTC
-,many,TRBJ1-3,TRBV2,CASSNDRNTIYF,TGTGCCAGCAGTAATGATAGAAACACCATATATTTT
-,few,TRBJ2-2,TRBV6-2/TRBV6-3,CASSYTRNGGELFF,TGTGCCAGCAGTTACACTAGAAACGGCGGGGAGCTGTTTTTT
-,few,TRBJ1-1,TRBV20-1,CSATTGSWTTEAFF,TGCAGTGCTACAACAGGAAGCTGGACGACTGAAGCTTTCTTT
TRBD1,many,TRBJ2-7,TRBV10-3,CAREPTGDYEQYF,TGTGCCCGCGAACCCACAGGGGACTACGAGCAGTACTTC
-,many,TRBJ1-5,TRBV7-2,CASSSWGGGRSNQPQHF,TGTGCCAGCAGCTCTTGGGGGGGGGGACGAAGCAATCAGCCCCAGCATTTT
-,many,TRBJ2-2,TRBV5-1,CASSLDPPGVGTGELFF,TGCGCCAGCAGCTTGGATCCGCCAGGGGTTGGCACCGGGGAGCTGTTTTTT
-,once,TRBJ2-3,TRBV19,CASSIMRASTDTQYF,TGTGCCAGTAGTATTATGAGGGCCAGCACAGATACGCAGTATTTT
-,many,TRBJ1-2,TRBV28,CASSLGGGQNGYTF,TGTGCCAGCAGTTTAGGTGGGGGGCAAAACGGCTACACCTTC
TRBD2,few,TRBJ2-1,TRBV7-2,CACGGRAIYEQFF,TGTGCCTGTGGCGGGAGGGCCATCTATGAGCAGTTCTTC
TRBD1,-,TRBJ2-1,TRBV9,CASSVWTGGDNEQFF,TGTGCCAGCAGCGTCTGGACAGGGGGTGACAATGAGCAGTTCTTC
-,-,TRBJ2-7,TRBV3-1,CASCQQAGPGLSYEQYF,TGTGCCAGCTGCCAGCAGGCCGGACCCGGGCTCAGCTACGAGCAGTACTTC
TRBD1,-,TRBJ1-2,TRBV18,CASSPPGTGSYGYPF,TGTGCCAGCTCACCCCCCGGGACAGGGAGCTATGGCTACCCCTTC
TRBD1,-,TRBJ1-1,TRBV13,CASSLGTGGHTEAFF,TGTGCCAGCAGCTTAGGGACAGGGGGGCACACTGAAGCTTTCTTT
-,many,TRBJ2-1,TRBV6-5,CASSYSNTEFYNEQFF,TGTGCCAGCAGTTACTCGAATACAGAGTTTTACAATGAGCAGTTCTTC
-,many,TRBJ1-2,TRBV12-3/TRBV12-4,CASSFDGYGYTF,TGTGCCAGCAGTTTTGACGGCTATGGCTACACCTTC
-,few,TRBJ2-7,TRBV24-1,CATSDSGNEQYF,TGTGCCACCAGTGATTCGGGTAACGAGCAGTACTTC
-,few,TRBJ2-2,TRBV7-3,CASSPVRVGGELFF,TGTGCCAGCAGCCCCGTAAGGGTTGGCGGGGAGCTGTTTTTT
-,few,TRBJ2-3,TRBV15,CATSSQVTDTQYF,TGTGCCACCAGCAGTCAGGTCACAGATACGCAGTATTTT
TRBD1,many,TRBJ2-1,TRBV12-3/TRBV12-4,CASSSTGDEQFF,TGTGCCAGCAGTTCCACAGGGGATGAGCAGTTCTTC
-,many,TRBJ2-7,TRBV5-5,CASSLSIKDYEQYF,TGTGCCAGCAGCTTGAGTATAAAGGACTACGAGCAGTACTTC
-,many,TRBJ2-7,TRBV4-2,CASSQGGGEYEQYF,TGTGCCAGCAGCCAAGGTGGAGGGGAGTACGAGCAGTACTTC
-,-,TRBJ2-3,TRBV10-2,CASRDSADTQYF,TGCGCCAGCAGGGATAGTGCAGATACGCAGTATTTT
TRBD2,many,TRBJ2-2,TRBV24-1,CATSDLSGSGELFF,TGTGCCACCAGTGATTTGAGCGGGAGCGGGGAGCTGTTTTTT
TRBD2,many,TRBJ2-1,TRBV20-1,CSANGLAGKDNEQFF,TGCAGTGCTAACGGACTAGCGGGGAAAGACAATGAGCAGTTCTTC
-,many,TRBJ2-6,TRBV5-5,CASSGGGSGANVLTF,TGTGCCAGCAGCGGAGGGGGCTCTGGGGCCAACGTCCTGACTTTC
-,many,TRBJ1-2,TRBV4-2,CASSQAGGNNYGYTF,TGTGCCAGCAGCCAAGCTGGGGGCAATAACTATGGCTACACCTTC
TRBD2,many,TRBJ2-7,TRBV10-3,CAISGQLARSSYEQYF,TGTGCCATCAGTGGGCAACTAGCGCGGAGCTCCTACGAGCAGTACTTC
TRBD2,-,TRBJ2-7,TRBV30,CAWTSGSYEQYF,TGTGCCTGGACTAGCGGCTCCTACGAGCAGTACTTC
-,-,TRBJ1-1,TRBV11-3,CASSLEQWNTEAFF,TGTGCCAGCAGCTTAGAGCAGTGGAACACTGAAGCTTTCTTT
-,many,TRBJ1-1,TRBV20-1,CSAEILTRPGNTEAFF,TGCAGTGCTGAAATCCTCACAAGGCCGGGGAACACTGAAGCTTTCTTT
-,-,TRBJ1-3,TRBV18,CASSPSITAGNTIYF,TGTGCCAGCTCACCTTCAATTACTGCTGGAAACACCATATATTTT
TRBD1,many,TRBJ2-7,TRBV15,CATSRDGTVSIYEQYF,TGTGCCACCAGCAGAGATGGGACAGTGTCTATCTACGAGCAGTACTTC
-,-,TRBJ1-4,TRBV11-2,CASSSGEYGEKLFF,TGTGCCAGCAGCTCCGGGGAGTATGGTGAAAAACTGTTTTTT
TRBD2,many,TRBJ2-7,TRBV5-1,CASSLSTSAHEQYF,TGCGCCAGCAGCTTGTCGACTAGCGCGCACGAGCAGTACTTC
-,many,TRBJ2-1,TRBV28,CATLSYNEQFF,TGTGCCACTCTGAGCTACAATGAGCAGTTCTTC
-,many,TRBJ2-4,TRBV4-2,CASSQDKRGALNIQYF,TGTGCCAGCAGCCAAGATAAAAGAGGGGCCCTTAACATTCAGTACTTC
TRBD1,many,TRBJ1-1,TRBV5-1,CASSLATGDTEAFF,TGCGCCAGCAGCTTAGCTACAGGGGATACTGAAGCTTTCTTT
TRBD2,many,TRBJ2-4,TRBV20-1,CSASRGGAKNIQYF,TGCAGTGCTAGTCGGGGGGGAGCCAAAAACATTCAGTACTTC
-,many,TRBJ1-6,TRBV7-9,CASSLVGNSPLHF,TGTGCCAGCAGCTTAGTAGGCAATTCACCCCTCCACTTT
TRBD1,many,TRBJ2-3,TRBV29-1,CSVGQGPYTDTQYF,TGCAGCGTAGGACAGGGGCCCTACACAGATACGCAGTATTTT
TRBD2,many,TRBJ2-7,TRBV5-1,CASSLERGGYEQYF,TGCGCCAGCAGCTTAGAGCGGGGCGGCTACGAGCAGTACTTC
TRBD1,-,TRBJ1-1,TRBV29-1,CSGWGQMNTEAFF,TGCAGCGGGTGGGGACAGATGAACACTGAAGCTTTCTTT
-,many,TRBJ2-5,TRBV19,CASSRDNQETQYF,TGTGCCAGTAGCCGTGACAATCAAGAGACCCAGTACTTC